Listed here are 17 T cell receptor beta chains from one sample, sequenced in a study of early T cells in non-severe SARS-CoV-2 infection. TCRdb itself ran the 5' RACE reads through MiXCR, one entry per CDR3 protein. This sample has approximately 70,000 distinct CDR3 sequences, with approximately 12% found just once. Sample: whole blood, taken at baseline. These receptors were obtained from an adult who was a healthcare worker with PCR-confirmed SARS-CoV-2 infection or an uninfected control (not recorded which). The donor label of this sample is uncertain.

The V and J genes are TRBV7-3 and TRBJ2-3; no clear D gene. Germline CDR1 and CDR2: SGHTA and FQGTGA. The CDR3 runs 13 residues. V was shortened by 6 bases and J by 2 bases, with 9 bases between the two germline ends. The CDR3 here is CASSKRPTDTQYF. The CDR3 coding sequence is TGTGCCAGCAGTAAACGGCCCACAGATACGCAGTATTTT.

This clonotype has just a few counts. The chain uses TRBV10-3 and TRBJ2-7, with 11 positions matching TRBD2. The length of the CDR3 is 15 residues. Germline V gene lookup returns CDR1 ENHRY and CDR2 SYGVKD. Trimming at V came to 7 bases and at J to 5 bases, leaving 10 bases not matched to a gene. The CDR3 here is CAINQVAGGSHEQYF. The CDR3 nucleotides are TGTGCCATCAACCAAGTAGCGGGAGGGTCCCACGAGCAGTACTTC.

This sequence joins TRBV28 and TRBJ2-2, with D perhaps matching TRBD1 (5 bases). V dropped 6 bases and J dropped 4 bases, with 12 bases sitting between them. Germline V gene sequence: CDR1 MDHEN, CDR2 SYDVKM. This CDR3 has 14 residues. CDR3 in DNA: TGTGCCAGCAGGACAGCCTTTGCCACCGGGGAGCTGTTTTTT. Its protein product is CASRTAFATGELFF.

This chain uses TRBV3-1 with TRBJ2-5; 8 bases agree with TRBD1. Germline V CDR1 and CDR2: LGHDT, YNNKEL (reference sequence). The CDR3 has 16 residues. V was pared by 2 bases and J by 2 bases, with 7 bases of the junction left unmatched. The CDR3 DNA reads TGTGCCAGCAGCCAATCACCTAGGACAGGGCAAGAGACCCAGTACTTC. Translating gives CASSQSPRTGQETQYF.

In its sample, this clonotype was seen a few times. The chain employs TRBV6-2 or TRBV6-3 and TRBJ2-2; the match to TRBD2 covers 7 bases. The V gene's germline CDR1 is MNHEY and CDR2 SVGEGT. Germline trimming cut 6 bases from V and 2 bases from J; bases unmatched to any gene: 6. CDR3 size: 15 residues. The CDR3 protein is CASRTSSGNTGELFF. The CDR3 nucleotides are TGTGCCAGCAGAACGTCTAGCGGCAACACCGGGGAGCTGTTTTTT.

This clonotype was found a few times. V gene TRBV5-4 combines with J gene TRBJ2-2; the match to TRBD2 covers 8 bases. Trimming cost V 4 bases and J 4 bases; bases outside gene matches: 6. Germline loops: CDR1 SGHNT, CDR2 YYREEE (reference sequence). This CDR3 contains 15 residues. The CDR3 protein is CASSRSGGTTGELFF. CDR3 DNA: TGTGCCAGCAGCCGCAGCGGGGGTACCACCGGGGAGCTGTTTTTT. Based on the CDR3 plus reference TRBV5-4 and TRBJ2-2, the full variable domain is ETGVTQSPTHLIKTRGQQVTLRCSSQSGHNTVSWYQQALGQGPQFIFQYYREEENGRGNFPPRFSGLQFPNYSSELNVNALELDDSALYLCASSRSGGTTGELFFGEGSRLTVL.

This chain links TRBV7-2 with TRBJ2-7, with 7 bases matching TRBD2. After removal of 1 base from V and 7 bases from J, the junction contained 4 bases not matched to a gene. CDR3 size: 13 residues. Germline V gene sequence: CDR1 SGHTA, CDR2 FQGNSA. This chain's CDR3 is CASSLDSGREQYF. The DNA of the CDR3 is TGTGCCAGCAGCTTAGATAGCGGGCGGGAGCAGTACTTC.

This chain uses TRBV4-1 with TRBJ1-2; 8 nucleotides match TRBD1. J lost 2 bases, V lost 3 bases, and 20 bases had no gene match. The CDR3 sequence is 20 residues long. The germline CDR1 and CDR2 sequences are MGHRA and YSYEKL. This chain's CDR3 is CASSHDHSGQGARTNYGYTF. The CDR3, as DNA: TGCGCCAGCAGCCATGACCACTCAGGGCAGGGGGCGAGGACGAACTATGGCTACACCTTC.

The chain combines TRBV11-2 with TRBJ2-7; 9 nucleotides match TRBD1. The CDR3 runs to 15 residues. The V segment lost 1 base and the J segment 4 bases; nucleotides outside the gene matches: 5. CDR1 and CDR2 from the germline V gene are SGHAT and FQNNGV. The CDR3 spells CASSLVPGQGYEQYF. The CDR3 DNA reads TGTGCCAGCAGCTTAGTTCCGGGACAGGGTTACGAGCAGTACTTC.

The sample holds many counts of this clonotype. This chain links TRBV10-3 with TRBJ2-3; D remains unclear. The CDR3 length is 15 residues. Germline lookup yields CDR1 ENHRY and CDR2 SYGVKD. V was trimmed by 5 bases and J by 1 base, leaving 13 bases between them. As DNA, the CDR3 is TGTGCCATCAGTACCGCGGCATCTGGCACAGATACGCAGTATTTT. It specifies CAISTAASGTDTQYF.

In this sample, this clonotype turned up many times. The chain uses TRBV20-1 and TRBJ2-1, with 9 bases matching TRBD2. There are 15 residues in the CDR3. The V gene end was trimmed by 2 bases and the J gene end by 7 bases; junction bases not matched to a gene: 9. Germline CDR1 reads DFQATT; CDR2 reads SNEGSKA (reference sequence). This CDR3 is CSARSGGGASNEQFF. CDR3 coding DNA: TGCAGTGCTAGATCGGGCGGGGGGGCTTCTAATGAGCAGTTCTTC.

The rearrangement links TRBV6-6 to TRBJ2-5, with 10 bases matching TRBD1. The CDR3 totals 13 residues. With V trimmed by 5 bases and J by 7 bases, 4 bases remained unmatched. Germline V CDR1 and CDR2: MNHNY, SVGAGI (reference sequence). CDR3 nucleotides: TGTGCCAGCAGTAGGGGACAGGGGCTGACCCAGTACTTC. Encoded protein: CASSRGQGLTQYF.

This clonotype has a count of ten or more. The chain is built from TRBV7-2 and TRBJ2-3; perhaps TRBD1 as D (5 bases). The CDR3 consists of 15 residues. Trimming shortened V by 5 bases and J by 2 bases, and 14 bases separated the two germline ends. From germline, CDR1 is SGHTA and CDR2 FQGNSA. CDR3 protein: CASSRPSGLTDTQYF. For the CDR3, the DNA is TGTGCCAGCAGCCGCCCATCAGGGCTCACAGATACGCAGTATTTT.

The chain uses TRBV10-2 and TRBJ1-2; D ambiguous. V dropped 4 bases and J dropped 0 bases, with 3 bases sitting between them. This CDR3 comprises 12 residues. The germline gives CDR1 WSHSY, CDR2 SAAADI. In DNA, the CDR3 is TGCGCCAGCAGTGTAGCTAACTATGGCTACACCTTC. Translated: CASSVANYGYTF.

V usage is TRBV21-1 and J usage is TRBJ1-4; the DNA was not compared with TRBD1, the D call given in the table. TRBV21-1 is tagged as a pseudogene. The CDR3 totals 14 residues. DNA for the CDR3: TGTGCCAGCGGGGGGACAAGCCATAATGAAAAACTGTTTTTT. Protein: CASGGTSHNEKLFF.

This sequence joins TRBV11-2 and TRBJ2-2, with D unresolved. The CDR3 runs to 11 residues. Germline CDR1 SGHAT, CDR2 FQNNGV. Trimming removed 5 bases at V and 10 bases at J, with 8 bases between. CDR3 nucleotides: TGTGCCAGCAGCGGTGCGACGGAGCTGTTTTTT. The encoded protein is CASSGATELFF.

This clonotype has a count of ten or more. V gene TRBV29-1 combines with J gene TRBJ1-2; D is undetermined. V was trimmed by 3 bases and J by 4 bases, leaving 9 bases between them. The CDR3 covers 12 residues. CDR1 and CDR2 from the germline V gene are SQVTM and ANQGSEA. The CDR3 coding sequence is TGCAGCGTTGAGGCAGGTGTCTATGGCTACACCTTC. Residues: CSVEAGVYGYTF.